The 23 T cell receptor beta chains given below trace back to one sample, sequenced in a study of early T cells in non-severe SARS-CoV-2 infection. TCRdb itself ran the 5' RACE reads through MiXCR, one entry per CDR3 protein. The table lists tens of thousands of distinct CDR3 sequences, about an eighth of them singletons. The sequenced sample was whole blood. Every receptor here comes from an adult who was a healthcare worker with PCR-confirmed SARS-CoV-2 infection or an uninfected control (not recorded which).

At least ten counts were recorded for this clonotype. The J gene is TRBJ2-2, the V gene TRBV7-3, with 7 bases matching TRBD1. The length of the CDR3 is 15 residues. After removal of 5 bases from V and 5 bases from J, the junction contained 8 bases not matched to a gene. The germline CDR1 and CDR2 sequences are SGHTA and FQGTGA. CDR3 region: CASSQGDRDTGELFF. For the CDR3, the DNA is TGTGCCAGCAGCCAGGGCGACAGGGATACCGGGGAGCTGTTTTTT.

V usage is TRBV20-1 and J usage is TRBJ2-5, with D unclear. Germline CDR1 and CDR2: DFQATT and SNEGSKA (reference sequence). The CDR3 is made up of 11 amino acids. V lost 6 bases to trimming and J lost 3 bases, with 8 bases between them. The CDR3 region has the DNA TGCAGTGCGTCCGGTGAAGAGACCCAGTACTTC. This encodes CSASGEETQYF.

The V and J genes are TRBV29-1 and TRBJ2-3; 13 nucleotides agree with TRBD2. The CDR3 is 17 residues long. Germline CDR1 SQVTM, CDR2 ANQGSEA. V was pared by 1 base and J by 7 bases, with 11 bases of the junction left unmatched. CDR3 bases: TGCAGCGTTGAAGTATTAGGACTAGCGGGGGAGATGTATACGCAGTATTTT. It yields the protein CSVEVLGLAGEMYTQYF.

This clonotype was counted only a few times. The chain combines TRBV12-3 or TRBV12-4 with TRBJ2-1; 8 nucleotides align to TRBD2. The CDR3 sequence is 15 residues long. The J segment lost 7 bases and the V segment lost 2 bases, leaving 7 bases of the junction unmatched. This CDR3 is CASSLYGGAGNEQFF. In DNA form, the CDR3 reads TGTGCCAGCAGTTTATACGGGGGGGCAGGTAATGAGCAGTTCTTC.

This clonotype was found a few times. V and J are TRBV4-1 and TRBJ2-3; D is perhaps TRBD1 (6 bases). Deletions cut 4 bases from V and 2 bases from J, with 16 bases between. The CDR3 has 16 amino acids. The V gene's germline CDR1 is MGHRA and CDR2 YSYEKL. CDR3 bases: TGCGCCAGCAGCCCACAGGACAGTCCTTACACAGATACGCAGTATTTT. It codes for CASSPQDSPYTDTQYF.

This clonotype occurred many times. The V gene is TRBV29-1, the J gene TRBJ2-3; a weak D match, TRBD1 (8 bases). Trimming stripped 7 bases from V and 3 bases from J, with 14 bases between. The V gene's germline CDR1 is SQVTM and CDR2 ANQGSEA. The CDR3 sequence is 13 residues long. CDR3 in amino acids: CSGDRGGTDTQYF. The CDR3 region has the DNA TGCAGCGGCGACAGGGGAGGGACAGATACGCAGTATTTT.

V is TRBV5-1 and J is TRBJ1-1; D gene unclear. Germline CDR1 and CDR2: SGHRS and YFSETQ. The CDR3 runs 14 residues. The V end lost 0 bases, the J end lost 1 base, and 7 bases lay between the germline ends. CDR3 coding DNA: TGCGCCAGCAGCTTGGAGAACGGGAACACTGAAGCTTTCTTT. Translating it yields CASSLENGNTEAFF.

This rearrangement joins TRBV29-1 to TRBJ1-1, with a tentative D call TRBD1 (6 bases). CDR3 length: 11 amino acids. Germline lookup yields CDR1 SQVTM and CDR2 ANQGSEA. Trimming took 6 bases from V and 6 from J, leaving 11 bases between them. CDR3 loop: CSVQGFAEAFF. The CDR3 DNA reads as TGCAGCGTCCAGGGGTTCGCTGAAGCTTTCTTT.

This clonotype showed up many times. The V call is TRBV5-6, the J call TRBJ2-1; 9 nucleotides match TRBD1. CDR1 is SGHDT and CDR2 is YYEEEE in the germline V gene. CDR3 length: 14 residues. Unmatched junction bases numbered 2, after V lost 2 bases and J lost 5 bases. The CDR3 DNA is TGTGCCAGCAGCTTCGGGACAGGGAACAATGAGCAGTTCTTC. The encoded protein is CASSFGTGNNEQFF.

This clonotype showed up many times. The J gene is TRBJ1-1, the V gene TRBV30; maybe TRBD1 (5 bases). The CDR3 runs 13 residues. Trimming left V 5 bases short and J 6 bases short, with 16 bases between. Germline V gene sequence: CDR1 GTSNPN, CDR2 SVGIG (reference sequence). The CDR3, as DNA: TGTGCCTGGGCGCAGGGTGTTTGGTCTGAAGCTTTCTTT. It codes for CAWAQGVWSEAFF.

This chain links TRBV12-3 or TRBV12-4 with TRBJ1-5, with D hard to call. This CDR3 comprises 14 residues. The V gene lost 3 bases and the J gene lost 4 bases, with 10 bases spanning the gap. CDR3 amino acids: CASSFRQINQPQHF. In nucleotides, the CDR3 is TGTGCCAGCAGTTTTAGGCAGATAAATCAGCCCCAGCATTTT.

The rearrangement uses TRBV6-1 and TRBJ2-2; weak D call: TRBD1 (5 bases). The V end lost 5 bases, the J end lost 0 bases, and 19 bases lay between the germline ends. Germline V lookup: CDR1 MNHNS, CDR2 SASEGT. This CDR3 is 18 amino acids long. CDR3 amino acids: CASSRKAQGFANTGELFF. The CDR3 nucleotides read TGTGCCAGCAGTCGCAAAGCGCAGGGTTTCGCGAACACCGGGGAGCTGTTTTTT.

This clonotype occurred many times. J is TRBJ2-7 and V is TRBV2, with a weak D call TRBD1 (5 bases). From germline, CDR1 is SNHLY and CDR2 FYNNEI. The CDR3 runs to 14 residues. V lost 7 bases and J 4 bases, leaving 17 bases between the germline ends. In DNA form, the CDR3 reads TGTGCCAGCAAGAAGGACACCTGGACATACGAGCAGTACTTC. Encoded protein: CASKKDTWTYEQYF.

The table lists this clonotype with many counts. The V gene is TRBV12-3 or TRBV12-4, the J gene TRBJ2-3; unclear D gene. The CDR3 is made up of 12 amino acids. The germline V and J ends were trimmed by 8 bases and 2 bases, with 8 bases remaining between them. CDR3 DNA: TGTGCCAGCTCGCCCTCCACAGATACGCAGTATTTT. Encoded protein: CASSPSTDTQYF.

This chain joins TRBV4-1 and TRBJ2-2; 9 nucleotides agree with TRBD2. V was clipped by 2 bases and J by 6 bases; unmatched bases: 10. This CDR3 has 17 amino acids. CDR1 is MGHRA, CDR2 YSYEKL, per germline. The CDR3: CASSQPYRGLASGELFF. DNA for the CDR3: TGCGCCAGCAGCCAACCTTATCGGGGACTAGCCTCCGGGGAGCTGTTTTTT.

This clonotype was counted at least ten times. The chain joins TRBV7-2 to TRBJ2-3, with D possibly TRBD1 on 6 matching bases. CDR1 SGHTA and CDR2 FQGNSA come from the germline V gene. This CDR3 has 15 amino acids. The ends were cut back, 1 base at V and 3 bases at J, with 11 bases in the middle. CDR3: CASSLEYRETDTQYF. The CDR3 DNA reads as TGTGCCAGCAGCTTAGAGTACAGGGAAACAGATACGCAGTATTTT.

This chain joins TRBV11-2 and TRBJ2-3; 10 bases match TRBD2. This CDR3 contains 15 residues. The V segment lost 6 bases and the J segment 6 bases; nucleotides outside the gene matches: 9. The germline V gene has CDR1 SGHAT and CDR2 FQNNGV. CDR3 DNA: TGTGCCAGCAGAATAGCGGGGGGCCTCGGCGATACGCAGTATTTT. This sequence encodes CASRIAGGLGDTQYF.

This clonotype was seen a single time. This rearrangement joins TRBV10-3 to TRBJ1-2; D uncertain. Germline V gene data show CDR1 as ENHRY and CDR2 as SYGVKD. The CDR3 has 12 residues. Trimming removed 6 bases at V and 4 bases at J, with 9 bases between. The CDR3 loop is CAIRRTGYGYTF. CDR3 nucleotides: TGTGCCATCAGAAGGACGGGCTATGGCTACACCTTC.

This sequence joins TRBV4-1 and TRBJ2-3; D is undetermined. V was cut by 4 bases and J by 1 base, with 12 bases left in between. CDR1 and CDR2 from the germline V gene are MGHRA and YSYEKL. The CDR3 is 15 residues long. The CDR3 loop reads CASSPPGRRTDTQYF. DNA of the CDR3: TGCGCCAGCAGCCCTCCTGGCAGGCGCACAGATACGCAGTATTTT.

The rearrangement links TRBV19 to TRBJ1-2, with D perhaps TRBD1 (5 bases). V shed 3 bases and J shed 4 bases, with 15 bases lying between them. CDR3 length: 15 residues. Per the germline V gene, CDR1 is LNHDA and CDR2 is SQIVND (reference sequence). CDR3 DNA sequence: TGTGCCAGTAGTATTGCGGCGGGGCAGCCCTATGGCTACACCTTC. It yields the protein CASSIAAGQPYGYTF.

This clonotype was observed a few times. The CDR3 is CASLRGPTNTEAFF. The CDR3 DNA reads as TGTGCCAGCCTCCGGGGGCCAACGAACACTGAAGCTTTCTTT. This chain connects TRBV28 to TRBJ1-1, with D possibly being TRBD1 (6 bases). Trimming pared 8 bases from V and 1 base from J, leaving 14 bases between. Germline V gene sequence: CDR1 MDHEN, CDR2 SYDVKM. The CDR3 is 14 amino acids.

The chain couples TRBV6-2 or TRBV6-3 to TRBJ2-5; no clear D gene. Germline V gene lookup returns CDR1 MNHEY and CDR2 SVGEGT. This CDR3 has 13 residues. Trimming took off 3 bases at V and 6 bases at J, with 11 bases between the two ends. CDR3 DNA: TGTGCCAGCAGTTATGGAGAGTTGAAGACCCAGTACTTC. Amino acid sequence: CASSYGELKTQYF.

This clonotype occurred a few times. Here the CDR3 DNA reads TGTGCCAGCAGCTCCGGGGGGACAGGAGCGGAGGATGAGCAGTTCTTC. The encoded protein is CASSSGGTGAEDEQFF. This sequence joins TRBV11-2 and TRBJ2-1, with D possibly matching TRBD1 (8 bases). The CDR3 loop spans 16 amino acids. Germline V lookup: CDR1 SGHAT, CDR2 FQNNGV. V shed 4 bases and J shed 8 bases, with 21 bases lying between them.